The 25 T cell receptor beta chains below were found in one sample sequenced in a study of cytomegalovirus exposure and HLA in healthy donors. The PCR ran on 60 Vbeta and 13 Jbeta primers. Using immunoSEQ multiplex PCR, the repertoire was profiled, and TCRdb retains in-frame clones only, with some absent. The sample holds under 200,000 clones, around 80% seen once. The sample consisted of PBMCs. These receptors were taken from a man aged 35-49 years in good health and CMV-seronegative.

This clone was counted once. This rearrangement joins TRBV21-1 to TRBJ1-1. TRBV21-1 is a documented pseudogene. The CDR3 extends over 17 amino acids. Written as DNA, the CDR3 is TGTGCCAGCAGCAATCCGTTCTTCGGGGAATTGGGCACTGAAGCTTTCTTT. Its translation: CASSNPFFGELGTEAFF.

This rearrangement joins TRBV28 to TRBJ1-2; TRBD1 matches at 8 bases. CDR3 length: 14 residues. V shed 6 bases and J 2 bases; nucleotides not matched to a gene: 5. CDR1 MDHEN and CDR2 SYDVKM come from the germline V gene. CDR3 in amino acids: CASRGTGRNYGYTF. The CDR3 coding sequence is TGTGCCAGCAGGGGGACAGGACGAAACTATGGCTACACCTTC.

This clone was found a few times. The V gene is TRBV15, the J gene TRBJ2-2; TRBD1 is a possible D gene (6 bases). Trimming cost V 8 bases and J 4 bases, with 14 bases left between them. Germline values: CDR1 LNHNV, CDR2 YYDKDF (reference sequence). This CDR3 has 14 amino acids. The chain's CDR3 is CATRNGQPTGELFF. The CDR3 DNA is TGTGCCACCCGTAATGGACAGCCCACCGGGGAGCTGTTTTTT.

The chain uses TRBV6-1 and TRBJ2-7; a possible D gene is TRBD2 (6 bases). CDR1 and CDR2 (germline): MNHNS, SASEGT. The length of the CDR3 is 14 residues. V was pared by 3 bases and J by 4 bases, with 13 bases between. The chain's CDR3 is CASSDQGGWYEQYF. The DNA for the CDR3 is TGTGCCAGCAGTGACCAGGGAGGTTGGTACGAGCAGTACTTC.

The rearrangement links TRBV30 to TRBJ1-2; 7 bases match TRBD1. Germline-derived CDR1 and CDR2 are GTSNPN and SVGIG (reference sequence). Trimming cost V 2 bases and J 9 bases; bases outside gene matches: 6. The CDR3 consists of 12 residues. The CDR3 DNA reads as TGTGCCTGGAGTCTATCAGGGGGAAGCTACACCTTC. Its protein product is CAWSLSGGSYTF.

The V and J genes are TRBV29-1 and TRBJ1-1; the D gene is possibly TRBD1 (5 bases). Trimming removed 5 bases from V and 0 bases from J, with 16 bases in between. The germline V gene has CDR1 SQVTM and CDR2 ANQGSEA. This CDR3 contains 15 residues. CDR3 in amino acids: CSVQARQGLNTEAFF. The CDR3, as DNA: TGCAGCGTTCAGGCCCGCCAGGGATTGAACACTGAAGCTTTCTTT. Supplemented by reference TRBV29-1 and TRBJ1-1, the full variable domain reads SAVISQKPSRDICQRGTSLTIQCQVDSQVTMMFWYRQQPGQSLTLIATANQGSEATYESGFVIDKFPISRPNLTFSTLTVSNMSPEDSSIYLCSVQARQGLNTEAFFGQGTRLTVV.

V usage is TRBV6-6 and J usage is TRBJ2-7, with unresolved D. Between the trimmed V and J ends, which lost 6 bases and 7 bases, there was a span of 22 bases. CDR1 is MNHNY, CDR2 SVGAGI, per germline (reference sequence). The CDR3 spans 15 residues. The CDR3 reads CASSPTSVHMREQYF. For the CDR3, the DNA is TGTGCCAGCAGCCCCACCTCGGTCCACATGAGGGAGCAGTACTTC.

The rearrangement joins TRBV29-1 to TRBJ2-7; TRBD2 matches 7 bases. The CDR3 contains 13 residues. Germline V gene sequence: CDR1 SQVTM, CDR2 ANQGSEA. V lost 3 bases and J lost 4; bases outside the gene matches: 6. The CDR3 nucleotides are TGCAGCGTTGAGTTGGGGGAGGGGTACGAGCAGTACTTC. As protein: CSVELGEGYEQYF.

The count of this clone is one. In nucleotides, the CDR3 is TGTGCCAGCAGCCCCGGGACAGGGGACACCTATGGCTACACCTTC. Translated, it gives CASSPGTGDTYGYTF. The V call is TRBV9, the J call TRBJ1-2, with 10 bases that match TRBD1. V gave up 4 bases and J gave up 4 bases; unmatched junction bases: 7. There are 15 residues in the CDR3. Germline CDR1 and CDR2: SGDLS and YYNGEE.

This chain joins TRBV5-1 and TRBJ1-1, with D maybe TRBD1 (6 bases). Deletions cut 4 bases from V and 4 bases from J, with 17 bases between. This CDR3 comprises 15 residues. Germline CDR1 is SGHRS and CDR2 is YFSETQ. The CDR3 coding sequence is TGCGCCAGCAGCCCCCCAGGGGTTTTGGGCACTGAAGCTTTCTTT. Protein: CASSPPGVLGTEAFF.

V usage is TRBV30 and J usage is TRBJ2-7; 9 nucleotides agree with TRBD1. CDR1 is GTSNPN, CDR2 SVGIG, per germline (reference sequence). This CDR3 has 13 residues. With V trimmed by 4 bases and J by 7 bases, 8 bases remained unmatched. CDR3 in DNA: TGTGCCTGGACCCGACAGGGGGTGGGGGAGCAGTACTTC. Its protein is CAWTRQGVGEQYF.

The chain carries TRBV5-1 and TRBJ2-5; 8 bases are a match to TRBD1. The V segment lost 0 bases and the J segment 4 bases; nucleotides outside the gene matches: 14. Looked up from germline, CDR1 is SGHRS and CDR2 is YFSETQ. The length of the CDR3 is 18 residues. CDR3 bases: TGCGCCAGCAGCTTGGGGGGGATCGGGACAGGTGGCTCAGAGACCCAGTACTTC. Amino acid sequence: CASSLGGIGTGGSETQYF.

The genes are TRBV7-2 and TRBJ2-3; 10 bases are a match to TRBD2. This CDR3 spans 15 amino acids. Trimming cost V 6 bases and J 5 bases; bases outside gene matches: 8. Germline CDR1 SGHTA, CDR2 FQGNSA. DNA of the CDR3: TGTGCCAGCAGATATAGCGGGGGGCCCGGAGATACGCAGTATTTT. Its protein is CASRYSGGPGDTQYF.

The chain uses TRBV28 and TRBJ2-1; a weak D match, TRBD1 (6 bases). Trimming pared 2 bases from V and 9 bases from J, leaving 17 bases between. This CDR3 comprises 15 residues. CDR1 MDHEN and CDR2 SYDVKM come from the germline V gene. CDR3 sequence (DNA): TGTGCCAGCAGTTTAAGGGACATAGCCGCTTTTGAGCAGTTCTTC. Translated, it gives CASSLRDIAAFEQFF.

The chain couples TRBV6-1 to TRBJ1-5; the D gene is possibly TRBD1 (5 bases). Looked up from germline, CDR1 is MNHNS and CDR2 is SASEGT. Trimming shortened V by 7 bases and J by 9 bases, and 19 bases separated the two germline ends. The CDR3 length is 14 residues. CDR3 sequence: CASISRELQGPQHF. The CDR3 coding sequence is TGTGCCAGCATTAGCCGGGAGCTTCAGGGGCCCCAGCATTTT.

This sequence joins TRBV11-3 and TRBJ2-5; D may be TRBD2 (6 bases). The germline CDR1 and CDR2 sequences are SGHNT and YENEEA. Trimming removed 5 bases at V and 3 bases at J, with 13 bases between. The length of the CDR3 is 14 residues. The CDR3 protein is CASSEREVEETQYF. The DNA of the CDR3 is TGTGCCAGCAGCGAAAGGGAGGTAGAAGAGACCCAGTACTTC.

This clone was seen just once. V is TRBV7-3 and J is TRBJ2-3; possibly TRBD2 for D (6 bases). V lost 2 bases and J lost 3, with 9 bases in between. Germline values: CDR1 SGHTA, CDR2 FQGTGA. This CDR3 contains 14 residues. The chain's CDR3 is CASSLGGRTDTQYF. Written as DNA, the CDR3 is TGTGCCAGCAGCTTAGGGGGGAGAACAGATACGCAGTATTTT.

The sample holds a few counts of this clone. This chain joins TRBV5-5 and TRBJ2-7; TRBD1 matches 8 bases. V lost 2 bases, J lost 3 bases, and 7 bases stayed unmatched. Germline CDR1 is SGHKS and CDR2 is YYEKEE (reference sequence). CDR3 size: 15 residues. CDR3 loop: CASSFRDRSNYEQYF. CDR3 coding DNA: TGTGCCAGCAGCTTCCGGGACAGGAGTAACTACGAGCAGTACTTC.

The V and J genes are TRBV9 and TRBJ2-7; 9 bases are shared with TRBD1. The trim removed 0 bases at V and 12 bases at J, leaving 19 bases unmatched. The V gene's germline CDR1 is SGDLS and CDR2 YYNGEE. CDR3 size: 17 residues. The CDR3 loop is CASSVEGRGTGLGVGYF. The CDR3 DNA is TGTGCCAGCAGCGTAGAAGGTCGCGGGACAGGGTTAGGCGTGGGGTACTTC.

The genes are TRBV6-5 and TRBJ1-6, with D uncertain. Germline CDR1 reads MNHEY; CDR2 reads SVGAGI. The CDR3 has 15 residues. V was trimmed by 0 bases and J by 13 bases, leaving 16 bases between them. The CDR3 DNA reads TGTGCCAGCAGTTACTCCGGGGTATGGGAGCGTCCCCTCCACTTT. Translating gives CASSYSGVWERPLHF.

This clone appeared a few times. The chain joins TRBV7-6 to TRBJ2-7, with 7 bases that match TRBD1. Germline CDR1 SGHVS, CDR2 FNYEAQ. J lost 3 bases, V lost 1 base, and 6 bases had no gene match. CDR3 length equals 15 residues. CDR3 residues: CASSLDQGVSYEQYF. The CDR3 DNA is TGTGCCAGCAGCTTAGATCAGGGGGTGAGCTACGAGCAGTACTTC.

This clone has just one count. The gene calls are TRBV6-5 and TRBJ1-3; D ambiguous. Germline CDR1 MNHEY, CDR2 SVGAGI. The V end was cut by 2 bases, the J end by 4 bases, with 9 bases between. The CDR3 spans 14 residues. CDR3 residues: CASSYSGSGNTIYF. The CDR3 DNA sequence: TGTGCCAGCAGTTACAGCGGGTCCGGAAACACCATATATTTT.

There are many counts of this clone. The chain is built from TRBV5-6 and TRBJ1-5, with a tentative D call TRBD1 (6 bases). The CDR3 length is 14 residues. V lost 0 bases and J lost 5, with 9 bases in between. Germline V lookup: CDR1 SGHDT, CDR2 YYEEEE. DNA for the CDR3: TGTGCCAGCAGCTTGGGGACAGTGGATCAGCCCCAGCATTTT. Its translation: CASSLGTVDQPQHF.

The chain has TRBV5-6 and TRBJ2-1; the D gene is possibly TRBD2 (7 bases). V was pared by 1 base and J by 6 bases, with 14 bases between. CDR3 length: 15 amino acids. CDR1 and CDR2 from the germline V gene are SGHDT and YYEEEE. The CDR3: CASSLFGGAVNEQFF. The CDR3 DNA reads TGTGCCAGCAGCTTGTTTGGGGGGGCCGTCAATGAGCAGTTCTTC. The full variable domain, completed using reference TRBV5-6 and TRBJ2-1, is DAGVTQSPTHLIKTRGQQVTLRCSPKSGHDTVSWYQQALGQGPQFIFQYYEEEERQRGNFPDRFSGHQFPNYSSELNVNALLLGDSALYLCASSLFGGAVNEQFFGPGTRLTVL.

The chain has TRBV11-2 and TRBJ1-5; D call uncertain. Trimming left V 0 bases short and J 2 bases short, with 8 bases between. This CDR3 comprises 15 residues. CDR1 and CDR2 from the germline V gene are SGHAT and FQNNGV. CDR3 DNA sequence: TGTGCCAGCAGCTTAGACCGAGGTGGCAATCAGCCCCAGCATTTT. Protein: CASSLDRGGNQPQHF.